Listed below are T cell receptor beta chains from one sample, sequenced in a study of blood T cell repertoires in COVID-19. Libraries were prepared by immunoSEQ multiplex PCR; TCRdb keeps only in-frame clonotypes and omits some of them. The data show 150,000 to 200,000 clones, with approximately 92% seen just once and around 0.53% held by the top ten. The source material was peripheral blood. The receptor source for this set is a man aged 50-60 years with acute or convalescent COVID-19. The CDR3 runs from the conserved cysteine through the conserved F or W. D genes are given only for firm matches. Expanded clones get a size class; other rows say once, few or many, or leave the size out.

>TRBJ1-3|.|TRBV2|.
CASSEATAIGNTIYF
TGTGCCAGCAGTGAAGCGACAGCCATCGGAAACACCATATATTTT
>TRBJ2-1|.|TRBV27|once
CASSFLAGEQFF
TGTGCCAGCAGTTTCCTTGCGGGTGAGCAGTTCTTC
>TRBJ1-5|.|TRBV27|.
CASSLHGGGGNQPQHF
TGTGCCAGCAGCCTCCACGGCGGGGGCGGCAATCAGCCCCAGCATTTT
>TRBJ2-5|.|TRBV10-1|.
CASSETGRVETQYF
TGCGCCAGCAGTGAGACAGGGAGGGTAGAGACCCAGTACTTC
>TRBJ1-6|.|TRBV11-3|.
CASSRGLYSPLHF
TGTGCCAGCAGCAGGGGCCTTTATTCACCCCTCCACTTT
>TRBJ2-1|TRBD2|TRBV30|once
CACPARTSGEGSYNEQFF
TGTGCCTGTCCAGCCCGGACTAGCGGAGAAGGGTCCTACAATGAGCAGTTCTTC
>TRBJ1-2|TRBD1|TRBV28|once
CASSLTGERLGYTF
TGTGCCAGCAGTTTGACAGGGGAAAGGTTAGGCTACACCTTC
>TRBJ1-6|TRBD1|TRBV5-1|.
CASRYGQGDSPLHF
TGCGCCAGCAGATATGGACAGGGGGATTCACCCCTCCACTTT
>TRBJ2-2|.|TRBV16|.
CASSQSRGRANTGELFF
TGTGCCAGCAGCCAATCTAGAGGCAGGGCGAACACCGGGGAGCTGTTTTTT
>TRBJ2-3|TRBD2|TRBV10-1|.
CASGGTNTDTQYF
TGCGCCAGCGGAGGGACTAACACAGATACGCAGTATTTT
>TRBJ2-1|.|TRBV27|once
CASSSGPLYNEQFF
TGTGCCAGCAGTTCGGGTCCTCTCTACAATGAGCAGTTCTTC
>TRBJ2-5|.|TRBV10-3|.
CAIKPSRYQETQYF
TGTGCCATCAAGCCAAGCAGGTACCAAGAGACCCAGTACTTC
>TRBJ2-1|TRBD2|TRBV5-1|.
CASSPGPPGGGNEQFF
TGCGCCAGCAGCCCCGGACCTCCGGGAGGGGGAAATGAGCAGTTCTTC
>TRBJ2-2|TRBD1|TRBV7-8|.
CASSLVRRGSRAGELFF
TGTGCCAGCAGCTTAGTACGCAGGGGGAGCCGGGCCGGGGAGCTGTTTTTT
>TRBJ1-5|.|TRBV2|few
CASSDQGAQPQHF
TGTGCCAGCAGTGATCAGGGTGCCCAGCCCCAGCATTTT
>TRBJ1-1|TRBD1|TRBV6-5|.
CASTNSQGKAFF
TGTGCCAGCACCAATTCACAGGGGAAAGCTTTCTTT
>TRBJ2-1|TRBD2|TRBV7-2|.
CASSPRSGSRNEQFF
TGTGCCAGCAGCCCCCGGAGCGGGAGTAGGAATGAGCAGTTCTTC
>TRBJ1-2|.|TRBV28|.
CASNGSHRGYTF
TGTGCCAGCAACGGGTCTCATCGGGGCTACACCTTC
>TRBJ2-1|TRBD1|TRBV5-1|.
CASSLGTGGGNEQFF
TGCGCCAGCAGCTTGGGGACAGGGGGAGGAAATGAGCAGTTCTTC
>TRBJ1-4|.|TRBV2|.
CASRRGSTEKLFF
TGTGCCAGCAGACGGGGGTCCACTGAAAAACTGTTTTTT
>TRBJ1-5|.|TRBV19|.
CASSPLATGLGQPQHF
TGTGCCAGTAGTCCCCTAGCGACGGGGTTGGGACAGCCCCAGCATTTT
>TRBJ2-6|.|TRBV28|.
CASSSSGANVLTF
TGTGCCAGCAGTTCGTCTGGGGCCAACGTCCTGACTTTC
>TRBJ1-1|.|TRBV4-3|once
CASSQAQGLNTEAFF
TGCGCCAGCAGCCAAGCACAGGGATTGAACACTGAAGCTTTCTTT
>TRBJ1-2|.|TRBV5-6|once
CASSSFYGYTF
TGTGCCAGCAGCTCCTTCTATGGCTACACCTTC
>TRBJ1-4|.|TRBV30|.
CAWSVTPPGALNEKLFF
TGTGCCTGGAGTGTCACACCCCCAGGGGCCCTTAATGAAAAACTGTTTTTT
>TRBJ1-5|TRBD1|TRBV6-2/TRBV6-3|many
CASSYQGQGIHQPQHF
TGTGCCAGCAGTTACCAGGGACAGGGAATTCATCAGCCCCAGCATTTT
>TRBJ1-2|TRBD1|TRBV15|.
CATSRDRQGGYTF
TGTGCCACCAGCAGAGATAGACAGGGCGGCTACACCTTC
>TRBJ1-5|TRBD1|TRBV15|.
CATSGGWDSRQPQHF
TGTGCCACCAGCGGAGGGTGGGACAGTAGGCAGCCCCAGCATTTT
>TRBJ1-2|.|TRBV30|.
CARGRDYGYTF
TGTGCCCGGGGCAGGGACTATGGCTACACCTTC
>TRBJ2-5|TRBD1|TRBV28|few
CASRGQGGFETQYF
TGTGCCAGCAGGGGACAGGGGGGTTTTGAGACCCAGTACTTC
>TRBJ2-7|TRBD1|TRBV25-1|.
CASSGGQGDYEQYF
TGTGCCAGCAGTGGGGGACAGGGGGACTACGAGCAGTACTTC
>TRBJ2-3|.|TRBV5-1|.
CASSLIQRISTDTQYF
TGCGCCAGCAGCTTGATCCAGCGCATTAGCACAGATACGCAGTATTTT
>TRBJ1-5|.|TRBV4-1|.
CASSQGSDRYQPQHF
TGCGCCAGCAGCCAAGGATCGGACAGATATCAGCCCCAGCATTTT
>TRBJ2-1|TRBD2|TRBV3-1/TRBV3-2|.
CASSFRTSNYNEQFF
TGTGCCAGCAGCTTTAGGACTAGCAACTACAATGAGCAGTTCTTC
>TRBJ2-5|.|TRBV7-2|once
CASSPPPQGMKTQYF
TGTGCCAGCAGCCCTCCTCCCCAGGGGATGAAGACCCAGTACTTC
>TRBJ2-5|TRBD2|TRBV9|.
CASSVGTSDSPRYF
TGTGCCAGCAGCGTGGGGACTAGCGACTCCCCCCGGTACTTC
>TRBJ2-4|TRBD2|TRBV2|.
CASSDSGGLAKNIQYF
TGTGCCAGCAGTGACAGCGGGGGGCTAGCCAAAAACATTCAGTACTTC
>TRBJ1-5|TRBD1|TRBV28|.
CASSLLSGGTQPQHF
TGTGCCAGCAGTTTACTGTCAGGGGGCACTCAGCCCCAGCATTTT
>TRBJ2-1|TRBD2|TRBV18|.
CASSPSLGQGGEQFF
TGTGCCAGCTCACCCTCCTTAGGTCAGGGAGGGGAGCAGTTCTTC
>TRBJ1-6|.|TRBV12-3/TRBV12-4|.
CASSLRNSPLHF
TGTGCCAGCAGTTTACGGAATTCACCCCTCCACTTT
>TRBJ2-2|.|TRBV6-5|.
CASRDYNTGELFF
TGTGCCAGCAGGGACTACAACACCGGGGAGCTGTTTTTT
>TRBJ2-2|.|TRBV2|.
CASRALNTGELFF
TGTGCCAGCAGGGCCCTTAACACCGGGGAGCTGTTTTTT
>TRBJ1-4|TRBD1|TRBV29-1|.
CSVVGGGEKLFF
TGCAGCGTTGTAGGGGGCGGCGAAAAACTGTTTTTT
>TRBJ2-2|.|TRBV4-2|many
CASSQEETGTGELFF
TGTGCCAGCAGCCAAGAGGAGACCGGGACCGGGGAGCTGTTTTTT
>TRBJ2-3|TRBD2|TRBV3-1/TRBV3-2|.
CASSQEGLAGTADTQYF
TGTGCCAGCAGCCAAGAGGGACTAGCGGGGACTGCAGATACGCAGTATTTT
>TRBJ1-4|TRBD1|TRBV5-1|.
CASSAGQGPHEKLFF
TGCGCCAGCAGCGCGGGACAGGGGCCGCATGAAAAACTGTTTTTT
>TRBJ1-2|.|TRBV7-9|.
CASSLFIISGGVGYGYTF
TGTGCCAGCAGCTTATTTATTATTTCGGGAGGTGTTGGGTATGGCTACACCTTC
>TRBJ1-2|TRBD1|TRBV28|.
CASSLAGGLGYTF
TGTGCCAGCAGTTTAGCAGGGGGCCTTGGCTACACCTTC
>TRBJ2-1|TRBD2|TRBV6-4|.
CASSDSRASGRGNEQFF
TGTGCCAGCAGTGACTCGAGGGCTAGCGGGAGAGGTAATGAGCAGTTCTTC
>TRBJ1-1|TRBD1|TRBV6-4|.
CASSQGAEVTEAFF
TGTGCCAGCAGTCAGGGGGCGGAGGTCACTGAAGCTTTCTTT
>TRBJ2-7|TRBD1|TRBV19|.
CASSIARGQGFSYEQYF
TGTGCCAGTAGTATAGCAAGAGGACAGGGTTTCTCCTACGAGCAGTACTTC
>TRBJ1-5|TRBD1|TRBV28|once
CASRTGNQPQHF
TGTGCCAGCAGGACAGGGAATCAGCCCCAGCATTTT